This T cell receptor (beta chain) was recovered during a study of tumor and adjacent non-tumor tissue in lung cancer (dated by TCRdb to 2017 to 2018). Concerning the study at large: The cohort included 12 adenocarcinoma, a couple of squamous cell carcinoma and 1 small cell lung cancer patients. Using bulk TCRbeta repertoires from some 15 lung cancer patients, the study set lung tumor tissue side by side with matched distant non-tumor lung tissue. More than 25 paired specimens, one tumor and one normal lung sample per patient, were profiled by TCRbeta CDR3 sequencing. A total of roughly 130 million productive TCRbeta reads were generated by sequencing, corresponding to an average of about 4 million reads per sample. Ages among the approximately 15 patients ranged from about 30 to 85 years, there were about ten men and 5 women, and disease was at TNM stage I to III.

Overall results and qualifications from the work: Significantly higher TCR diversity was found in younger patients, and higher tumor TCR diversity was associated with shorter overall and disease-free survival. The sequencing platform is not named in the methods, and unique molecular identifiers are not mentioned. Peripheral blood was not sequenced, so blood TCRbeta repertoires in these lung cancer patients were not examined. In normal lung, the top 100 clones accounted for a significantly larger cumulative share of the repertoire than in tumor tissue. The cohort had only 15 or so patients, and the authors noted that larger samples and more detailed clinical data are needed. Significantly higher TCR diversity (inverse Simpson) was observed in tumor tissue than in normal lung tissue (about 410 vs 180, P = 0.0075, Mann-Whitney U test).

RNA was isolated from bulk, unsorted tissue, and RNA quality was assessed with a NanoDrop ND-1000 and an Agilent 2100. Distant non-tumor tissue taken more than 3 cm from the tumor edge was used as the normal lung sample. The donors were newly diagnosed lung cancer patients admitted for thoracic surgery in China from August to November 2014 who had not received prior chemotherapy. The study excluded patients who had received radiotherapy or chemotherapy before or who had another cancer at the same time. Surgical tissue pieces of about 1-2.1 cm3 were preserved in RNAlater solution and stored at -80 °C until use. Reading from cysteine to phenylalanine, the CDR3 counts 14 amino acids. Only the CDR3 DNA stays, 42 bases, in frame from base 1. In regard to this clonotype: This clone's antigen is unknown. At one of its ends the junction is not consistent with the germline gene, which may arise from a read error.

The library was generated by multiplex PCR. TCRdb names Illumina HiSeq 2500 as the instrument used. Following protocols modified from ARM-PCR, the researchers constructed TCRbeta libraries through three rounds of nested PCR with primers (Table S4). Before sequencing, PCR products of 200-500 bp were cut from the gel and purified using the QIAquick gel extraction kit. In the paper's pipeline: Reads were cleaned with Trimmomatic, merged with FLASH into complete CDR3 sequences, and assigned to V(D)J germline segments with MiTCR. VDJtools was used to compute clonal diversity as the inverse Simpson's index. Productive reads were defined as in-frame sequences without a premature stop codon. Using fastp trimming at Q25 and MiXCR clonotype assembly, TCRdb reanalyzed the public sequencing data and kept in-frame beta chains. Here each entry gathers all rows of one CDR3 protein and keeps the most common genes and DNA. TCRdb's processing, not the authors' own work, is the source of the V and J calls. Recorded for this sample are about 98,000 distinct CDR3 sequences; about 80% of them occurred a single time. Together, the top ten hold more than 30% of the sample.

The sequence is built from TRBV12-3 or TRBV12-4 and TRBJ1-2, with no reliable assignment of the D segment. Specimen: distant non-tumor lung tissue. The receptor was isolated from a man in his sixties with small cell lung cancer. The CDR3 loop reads CAGSLRHINYGYTF. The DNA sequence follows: TGTGCCGGCAGTTTAAGGCACATTAACTATGGTTACACCTTC.